The present entry profiles one T cell receptor (beta chain) with its context. As yet, its antigen is unknown. Clones were sequenced by immunoSEQ multiplex PCR, and TCRdb holds only the in-frame ones, with some missing. The table has 50,000 to 60,000 clones, more than 75% seen once; the top ten hold 16%. The data are from a study of T cells in localized non-small cell lung cancer. Findings of the study overall: Measurement of T cell clonality placed uninvolved adjacent lung highest, above the level in tumor. The appearance of a median roughly 56 of the top 100 tumor clones was seen in adjacent lung.

The CDR3 has 15 amino acids. Trimming cost V 7 bases and J 4 bases; bases outside gene matches: 7. Germline assignment: CDR1 MNHEY and CDR2 SMNVEV (reference sequence). The J gene is TRBJ2-1, the V gene TRBV27; the match to TRBD1 covers 10 bases. This specimen was PBMCs, taken before any cancer treatment. This clonotype originated in a female donor with stage II lung adenocarcinoma. The CDR3 protein is CASTPGTGDYNEQFF. The CDR3 coding sequence is TGTGCCAGCACTCCCGGGACAGGGGATTACAATGAGCAGTTCTTC.